This TCR beta chain was sequenced in a study of blood T cells in healthy people across ages. A J-beta primer mix and a sample-barcoded 5' primer were used in a second PCR of roughly 7 to 12 cycles. Each of the cDNA molecules was tagged by a template-switch adaptor with 12 random nucleotides. TCRdb used MiXCR to reprocess the 5' RACE reads, holding one entry per CDR3 protein. The sample shows roughly 700,000 distinct CDR3 sequences, roughly 25% of them seen only once. Losses at the gene ends were 3 bases for V and 0 bases for J; bases not matched to a gene: 0. This CDR3 contains 15 residues. CDR1 and CDR2 (germline): SNHLY, FYNNEI. The data were also submitted as part of a second study, on T cells of mothers and their children. As that study records: Overlap ran slightly, non-significantly higher for related than unrelated mother-child pairs.

The sequenced sample was blood. The rearrangement uses TRBV2 and TRBJ2-2; 8 nucleotides match TRBD1. The source of this sequence is a boy younger than 18 in good health. The CDR3 DNA is TGTGCCAGCAGTGAGACAGGGGCGAACACCGGGGAGCTGTTTTTT. This encodes CASSETGANTGELFF.